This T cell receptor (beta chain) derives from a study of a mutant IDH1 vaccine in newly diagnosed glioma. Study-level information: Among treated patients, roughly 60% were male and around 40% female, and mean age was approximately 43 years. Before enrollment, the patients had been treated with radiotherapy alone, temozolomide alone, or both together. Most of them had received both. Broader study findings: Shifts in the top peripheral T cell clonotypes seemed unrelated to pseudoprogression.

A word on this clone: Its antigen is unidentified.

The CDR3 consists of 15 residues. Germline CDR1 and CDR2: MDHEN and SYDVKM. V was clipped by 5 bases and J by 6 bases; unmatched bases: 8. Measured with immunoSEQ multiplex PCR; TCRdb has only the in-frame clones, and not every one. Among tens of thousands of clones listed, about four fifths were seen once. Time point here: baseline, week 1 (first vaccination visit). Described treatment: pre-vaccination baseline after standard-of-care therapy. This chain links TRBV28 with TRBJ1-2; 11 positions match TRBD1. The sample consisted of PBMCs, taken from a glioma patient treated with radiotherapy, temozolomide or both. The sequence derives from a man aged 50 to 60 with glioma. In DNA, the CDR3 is TGTGCCAGCAGTGCACATGGACAGGGGGCGCATGGCTACACCTTC. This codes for CASSAHGQGAHGYTF.